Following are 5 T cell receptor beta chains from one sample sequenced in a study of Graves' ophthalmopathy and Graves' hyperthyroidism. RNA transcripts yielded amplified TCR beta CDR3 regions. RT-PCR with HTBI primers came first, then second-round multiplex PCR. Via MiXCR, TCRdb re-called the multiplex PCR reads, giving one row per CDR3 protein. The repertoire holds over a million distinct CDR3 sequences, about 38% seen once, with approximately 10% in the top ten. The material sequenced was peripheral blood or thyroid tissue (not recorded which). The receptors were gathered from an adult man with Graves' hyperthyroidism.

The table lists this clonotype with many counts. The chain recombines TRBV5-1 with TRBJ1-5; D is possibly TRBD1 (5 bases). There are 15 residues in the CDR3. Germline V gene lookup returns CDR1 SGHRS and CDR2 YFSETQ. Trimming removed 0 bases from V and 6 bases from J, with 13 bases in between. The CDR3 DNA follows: TGCGCCAGCAGCTTGGCCGGGGGTGAGTTTCAGCCCCAGCATTTT. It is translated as CASSLAGGEFQPQHF.

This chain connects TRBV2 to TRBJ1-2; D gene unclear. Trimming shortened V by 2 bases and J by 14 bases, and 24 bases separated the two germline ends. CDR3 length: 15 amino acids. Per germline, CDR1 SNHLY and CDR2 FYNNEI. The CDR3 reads CASSEPPREPSGVTF. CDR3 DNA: TGTGCCAGCAGTGAACCCCCCCGGGAGCCGTCCGGCGTTACCTTC.

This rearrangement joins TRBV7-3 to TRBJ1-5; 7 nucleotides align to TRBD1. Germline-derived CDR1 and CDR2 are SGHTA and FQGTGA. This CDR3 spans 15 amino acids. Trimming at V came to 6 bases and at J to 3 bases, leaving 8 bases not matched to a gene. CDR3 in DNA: TGTGCCAGCAGTTCCGGGACAGAAACCAATCAGCCCCAGCATTTT. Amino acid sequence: CASSSGTETNQPQHF.

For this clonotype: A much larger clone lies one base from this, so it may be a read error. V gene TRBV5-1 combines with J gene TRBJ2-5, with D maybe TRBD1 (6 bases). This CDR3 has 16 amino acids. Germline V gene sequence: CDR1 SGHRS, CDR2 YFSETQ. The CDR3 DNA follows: TGTGCCAGCAGCACCTCAGGACAGTGGCAGCAAGAGACCCAGTGCTTC. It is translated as CASSTSGQWQQETQCF.

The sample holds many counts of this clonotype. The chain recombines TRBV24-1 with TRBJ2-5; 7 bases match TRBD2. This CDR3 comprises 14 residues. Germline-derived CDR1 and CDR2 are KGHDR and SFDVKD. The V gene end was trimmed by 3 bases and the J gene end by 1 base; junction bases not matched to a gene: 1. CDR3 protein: CATSDTSVQETQYF. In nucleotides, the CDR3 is TGTGCCACCAGTGATACTAGCGTCCAAGAGACCCAGTACTTC.